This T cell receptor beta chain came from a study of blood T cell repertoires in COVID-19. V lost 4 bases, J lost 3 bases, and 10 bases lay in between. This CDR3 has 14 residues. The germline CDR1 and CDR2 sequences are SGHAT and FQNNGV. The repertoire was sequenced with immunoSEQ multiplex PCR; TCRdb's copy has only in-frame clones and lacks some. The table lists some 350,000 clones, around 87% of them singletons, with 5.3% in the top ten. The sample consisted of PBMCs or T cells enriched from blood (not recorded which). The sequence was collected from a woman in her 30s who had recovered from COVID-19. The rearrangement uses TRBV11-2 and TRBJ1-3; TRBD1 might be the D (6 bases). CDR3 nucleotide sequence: TGTGCCAGCAGCTCCGACAGGTTTGGAAACACCATATATTTT. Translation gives CASSSDRFGNTIYF.